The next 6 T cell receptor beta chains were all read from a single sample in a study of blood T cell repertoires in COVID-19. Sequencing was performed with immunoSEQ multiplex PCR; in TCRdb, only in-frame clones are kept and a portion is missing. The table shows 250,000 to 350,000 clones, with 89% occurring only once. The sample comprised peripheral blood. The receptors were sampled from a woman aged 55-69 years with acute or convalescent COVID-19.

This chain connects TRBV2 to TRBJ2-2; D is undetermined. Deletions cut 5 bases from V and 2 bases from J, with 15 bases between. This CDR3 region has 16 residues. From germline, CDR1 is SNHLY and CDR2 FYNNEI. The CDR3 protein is CASSPSRLSNTGELFF. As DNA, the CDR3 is TGTGCCAGCAGTCCCTCGAGGCTTTCTAACACCGGGGAGCTGTTTTTT.

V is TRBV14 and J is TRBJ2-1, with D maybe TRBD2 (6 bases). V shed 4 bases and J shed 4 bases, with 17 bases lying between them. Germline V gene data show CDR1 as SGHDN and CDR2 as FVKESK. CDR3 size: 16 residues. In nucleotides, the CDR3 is TGTGCCAGCAGCCCCCGCAATAGCGGACCTTACAATGAGCAGTTCTTC. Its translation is CASSPRNSGPYNEQFF.

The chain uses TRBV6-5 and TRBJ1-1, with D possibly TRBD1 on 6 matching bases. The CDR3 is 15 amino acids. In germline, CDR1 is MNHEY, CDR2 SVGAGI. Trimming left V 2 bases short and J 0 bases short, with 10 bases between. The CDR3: CASSYVGTLNTEAFF. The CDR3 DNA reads TGTGCCAGCAGTTACGTAGGGACACTGAACACTGAAGCTTTCTTT.

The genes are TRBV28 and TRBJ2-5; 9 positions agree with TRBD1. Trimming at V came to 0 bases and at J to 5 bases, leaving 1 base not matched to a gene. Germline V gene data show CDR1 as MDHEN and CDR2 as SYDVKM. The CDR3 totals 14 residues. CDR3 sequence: CASSLWGQGETQYF. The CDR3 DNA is TGTGCCAGCAGTTTATGGGGACAGGGTGAGACCCAGTACTTC.

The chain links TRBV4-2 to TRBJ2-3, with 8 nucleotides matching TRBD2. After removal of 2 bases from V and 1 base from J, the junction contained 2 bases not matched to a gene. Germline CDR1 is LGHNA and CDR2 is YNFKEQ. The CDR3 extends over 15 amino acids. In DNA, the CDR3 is TGTGCCAGCAGCCAAACTAGCGGCCGCACAGATACGCAGTATTTT. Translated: CASSQTSGRTDTQYF.

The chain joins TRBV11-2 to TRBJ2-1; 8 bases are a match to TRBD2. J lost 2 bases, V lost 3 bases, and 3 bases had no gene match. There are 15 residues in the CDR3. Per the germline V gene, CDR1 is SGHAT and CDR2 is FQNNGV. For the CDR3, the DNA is TGTGCCAGCAGCTTTCAGCGGGGGACCTACAATGAGCAGTTCTTC. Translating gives CASSFQRGTYNEQFF.